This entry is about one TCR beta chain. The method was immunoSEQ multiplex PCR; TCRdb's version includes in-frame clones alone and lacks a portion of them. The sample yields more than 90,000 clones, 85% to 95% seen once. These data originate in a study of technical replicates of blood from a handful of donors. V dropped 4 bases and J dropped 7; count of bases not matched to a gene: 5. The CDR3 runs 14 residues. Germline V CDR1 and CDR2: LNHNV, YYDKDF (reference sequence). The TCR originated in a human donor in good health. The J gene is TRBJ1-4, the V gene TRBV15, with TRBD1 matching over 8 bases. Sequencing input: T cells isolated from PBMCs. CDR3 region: CATSTQGAGEKLFF. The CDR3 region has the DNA TGTGCCACCAGCACTCAGGGGGCGGGTGAAAAACTGTTTTTT.